The sequence of this TCR beta chain was determined in a study of T cell repertoires in cytomegalovirus infection. The ends lost 8 bases at V and 7 bases at J; junction bases unmatched: 17. The CDR3 spans 15 residues. About this clonotype: Its antigen is not known.

General study results and limits: Ex vivo, HLA-C-restricted CMV-specific TCR beta clonotypes prevailed over the rest of the response.

TCRdb re-analysed the reads in MiXCR, keeping a single row per CDR3 protein. The data hold roughly 200,000 distinct CDR3 sequences, with approximately 9.7% observed a single time. Sequencing was done on a sample of PBMCs. The sequence was collected from a human donor in good health (CMV status not recorded). Some clones in this sample may be carry-over from other donors' samples. The chain joins TRBV5-3 to TRBJ2-7; TRBD2 aligns across 8 bases. Being an ORF, TRBV5-3 has a function that is uncertain. CDR3 sequence: CASSAGTSGVWEQYF. CDR3 DNA sequence: TGTGCCAGCAGCGCCGGAACTAGCGGTGTCTGGGAGCAGTACTTC.